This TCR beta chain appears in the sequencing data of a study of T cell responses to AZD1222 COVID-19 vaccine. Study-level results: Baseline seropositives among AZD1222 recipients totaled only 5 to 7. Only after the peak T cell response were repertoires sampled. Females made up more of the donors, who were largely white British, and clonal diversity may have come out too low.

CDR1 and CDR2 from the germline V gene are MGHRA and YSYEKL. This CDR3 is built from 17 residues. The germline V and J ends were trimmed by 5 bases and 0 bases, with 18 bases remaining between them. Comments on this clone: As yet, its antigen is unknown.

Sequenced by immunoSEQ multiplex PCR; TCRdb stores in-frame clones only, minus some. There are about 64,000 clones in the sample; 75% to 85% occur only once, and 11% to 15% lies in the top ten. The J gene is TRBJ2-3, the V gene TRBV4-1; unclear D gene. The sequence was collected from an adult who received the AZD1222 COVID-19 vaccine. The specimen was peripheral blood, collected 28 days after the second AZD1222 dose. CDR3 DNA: TGCGCCAGCAGCTACTGGGCCCTTTTAACTAGCACAGATACGCAGTATTTT. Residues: CASSYWALLTSTDTQYF.